The clone carrying this T cell receptor (beta chain) was counted only a few times. The antigen is unknown. These data originate in a study of glioma-infiltrating T cells after dendritic cell vaccination. Whole-study context: Autologous tumor lysate-pulsed dendritic cell vaccination was given between about 2002 and 2013.

CDR3 size: 14 residues. CDR1 SGHVS and CDR2 FNYEAQ come from the germline V gene. The ends lost 6 bases at V and 7 bases at J; junction bases unmatched: 6. Profiled with immunoSEQ multiplex PCR; TCRdb holds only in-frame clones, not every one. The sample has 60,000 or so clones, about 89% seen once. Study results and limitations: Patients with more pretreatment TILs had longer time to progression and survival.

Indicated time point: after dendritic cell vaccination, including at tumor progression/relapse. Only patients with spare fresh-frozen tumor and over two years of follow-up were included. The chain uses TRBV7-6 and TRBJ2-2; 9 bases map to TRBD2. Sequencing was performed on blood, taken after dendritic cell vaccination. This receptor was obtained from a human donor with glioblastoma. This CDR3 is CASSPGTSIGELFF. In nucleotides, the CDR3 is TGTGCCAGCAGTCCCGGGACTAGCATCGGGGAGCTGTTTTTT.